The T cell receptor (beta chain) under discussion was sequenced for a study of human thymus T cells. As to this clone: Its antigen is not known.

General observations from the study: Thymic and blood repertoires appeared to carry a bias in their V and J gene usage.

The method was immunoSEQ multiplex PCR; TCRdb's version includes in-frame clones alone and lacks a portion of them. The table has under 70,000 clones, roughly 94% seen once; the top ten hold approximately 6%. During surgery, roughly 0.5-1 mL peripheral blood was drawn from four of eight donors. Blood DNA came from all available leukocytes, not a fixed cell number. The germline V gene has CDR1 ENHRY and CDR2 SYGVKD. The CDR3 is 15 residues long. The J segment lost 5 bases and the V segment lost 6 bases, leaving 7 bases of the junction unmatched. V and J are TRBV10-3 and TRBJ2-3; 11 nucleotides match TRBD2. The clonotype was recovered from a boy in the first two years of life with a congenital heart defect but otherwise immunologically healthy. Sequences were obtained from blood. This chain's CDR3 is CAIRTTSGMEDTQYF. Written as DNA, the CDR3 is TGTGCCATCAGAACGACTAGCGGGATGGAAGATACGCAGTATTTT.